These 10 T cell receptor beta chains share one sample of origin, sequenced in a study of identical twins. TCRdb processed the 5' RACE reads anew with MiXCR; each CDR3 protein has one entry. The sample carries about 280,000 distinct CDR3 sequences, under 9% recorded once. The same sample was also studied in work on yellow fever vaccine responses in identical twins.

The sequenced sample was memory (CD45RO+) T cells sorted from blood. Receptors originate from a woman aged 18 to 35 in good health.

There are many counts of this clonotype. The CDR3: CATQGSSYNSPLHF. The CDR3 coding sequence is TGTGCCACCCAGGGGAGCTCCTATAATTCACCCCTCCACTTT. The rearrangement links TRBV10-3 to TRBJ1-6; maybe TRBD1 (6 bases). Between the trimmed V and J ends, which lost 10 bases and 0 bases, there was a span of 10 bases. This CDR3 comprises 14 residues. CDR1 is ENHRY, CDR2 SYGVKD, per germline.

This clonotype was seen ten or more times. V gene TRBV12-3 or TRBV12-4 combines with J gene TRBJ2-2, with TRBD2 matching 10 bases. The CDR3 covers 15 residues. The V gene end was trimmed by 3 bases and the J gene end by 8 bases; junction bases not matched to a gene: 6. DNA of the CDR3: TGTGCCAGCAGTTTGGCTAGCGGGAGTTCTGGGGAGCTGTTTTTT. This sequence encodes CASSLASGSSGELFF.

There are many counts of this clonotype. CDR3 sequence: CASSLEEGTEAFF. As DNA, the CDR3 is TGCGCCAGCAGCTTGGAAGAGGGCACTGAAGCTTTCTTT. The V call is TRBV5-1, the J call TRBJ1-1; D ambiguous. Germline CDR1 reads SGHRS; CDR2 reads YFSETQ. The CDR3 extends over 13 amino acids. V was cut by 0 bases and J by 4 bases, with 7 bases left in between. Supplemented by reference TRBV5-1 and TRBJ1-1, the full variable domain reads KAGVTQTPRYLIKTRGQQVTLSCSPISGHRSVSWYQQTPGQGLQFLFEYFSETQRNKGNFPGRFSGRQFSNSRSEMNVSTLELGDSALYLCASSLEEGTEAFFGQGTRLTVV.

This clonotype has only a few counts. The chain recombines TRBV6-2 or TRBV6-3 with TRBJ2-3, with D possibly being TRBD2 (5 bases). Trimming took 8 bases from V and 1 from J, leaving 13 bases between them. CDR1 and CDR2 (germline): MNHEY, SVGEGT. This CDR3 comprises 14 residues. DNA of the CDR3: TGTGCCAGCCAACTAGGGCCACGCACAGATACGCAGTATTTT. Residues: CASQLGPRTDTQYF.

This clonotype showed up just a few times. V is TRBV10-2 and J is TRBJ1-1; no definite D call. Between the trimmed V and J ends, which lost 10 bases and 2 bases, there was a span of 17 bases. The CDR3 is made up of 14 amino acids. Germline assignment: CDR1 WSHSY and CDR2 SAAADI. CDR3 nucleotides: TGCGCCACTCGGTTATCGGCGGGTAACACTGAAGCTTTCTTT. Its translation: CATRLSAGNTEAFF.

The CDR3 loop reads CASSVAGENTEAFF. For the CDR3, the DNA is TGTGCCAGCAGCGTAGCTGGGGAGAACACTGAAGCTTTCTTT. The genes are TRBV9 and TRBJ1-1; D gene ambiguous. Germline values: CDR1 SGDLS, CDR2 YYNGEE. V dropped 0 bases and J dropped 1 base, with 7 bases sitting between them. CDR3 size: 14 residues. The whole variable domain, filled in from reference TRBV9 and TRBJ1-1, reads DSGVTQTPKHLITATGQRVTLRCSPRSGDLSVYWYQQSLDQGLQFLIQYYNGEERAKGNILERFSAQQFPDLHSELNLSSLELGDSALYFCASSVAGENTEAFFGQGTRLTVV.

This clonotype was picked up a small number of times. The CDR3 DNA reads as TGTGCCAGCAGTGAAGCGTTACTAGCGGGCAAGTACAATGAGCAGTTCTTC. It encodes CASSEALLAGKYNEQFF. V and J are TRBV2 and TRBJ2-1, with 9 bases lining up with TRBD2. Germline-derived CDR1 and CDR2 are SNHLY and FYNNEI. CDR3 length: 17 amino acids. Trimming removed 0 bases from V and 4 bases from J; junction bases left unmatched: 7.

The chain joins TRBV7-8 to TRBJ1-5, with unresolved D. The germline V gene has CDR1 SGHVS and CDR2 FQNEAQ. CDR3 length equals 15 residues. Trimming stripped 6 bases from V and 2 bases from J, with 14 bases between. The CDR3 DNA follows: TGTGCCAGCAGTTCGACCCGGGGTGGCAATCAGCCCCAGCATTTT. This codes for CASSSTRGGNQPQHF.

Many counts were recorded for this clonotype. V and J are TRBV10-3 and TRBJ2-3, with 10 bases lining up with TRBD1. The CDR3 has 14 residues. J was trimmed by 3 bases and V by 10 bases; bases with no gene match: 7. Germline V gives CDR1 ENHRY, CDR2 SYGVKD. The CDR3 here is CATRPGQGTDTQYF. The CDR3 DNA sequence: TGTGCCACCAGACCGGGACAGGGGACAGATACGCAGTATTTT.

This clonotype was seen at least ten times. The chain joins TRBV20-1 to TRBJ1-1; 7 bases agree with TRBD1. Trimming took 5 bases from V and 4 from J; bases not matched to a gene: 4. CDR3 size: 12 residues. Germline V gives CDR1 DFQATT, CDR2 SNEGSKA (reference sequence). CDR3 sequence (DNA): TGCAGTGCTGAGTCAGGGGGCACTGAAGCTTTCTTT. Encoded protein: CSAESGGTEAFF.